This TCR beta chain appears in the sequencing data of a study of T-cell reconstitution after alpha-beta-depleted transplantation in children. Points from the study as a whole: About two months after transplant, alpha-beta T cells reportedly came from several hundred expanded graft clones. Diversity and T-cell counts at one year after transplant derived mostly from new T cells. Day-60 TCRbeta diversity that was high in some patients was derived from surviving recipient T cells and thymic progenitors.

Details on this clonotype: The antigen is unknown.

The CDR3 extends over 16 amino acids. Germline lookup yields CDR1 SGHTA and CDR2 FQGNSA. J lost 2 bases, V lost 5 bases, and 9 bases had no gene match. As it was prepared, the TCRbeta library received unique molecular identifiers. Each CDR3 protein is one row after TCRdb ran MiXCR on the PCR reads. The sample has some 81,000 distinct CDR3 sequences, 11% to 15% seen once. The sample here was PBMCs, mostly from graft donor cells, taken 180 days after TCRalphabeta/CD19-depleted stem cell transplant. The source is a male patient under 10 years old who had a stem cell transplant for acute lymphoblastic leukemia, so the T cells may come from the graft donor. V gene TRBV7-2 combines with J gene TRBJ2-3, with 8 bases lining up with TRBD2. The CDR3 region is CASSPQGGGTTDTQYF. The CDR3 DNA follows: TGTGCCAGCAGCCCACAGGGCGGGGGGACCACAGATACGCAGTATTTT.